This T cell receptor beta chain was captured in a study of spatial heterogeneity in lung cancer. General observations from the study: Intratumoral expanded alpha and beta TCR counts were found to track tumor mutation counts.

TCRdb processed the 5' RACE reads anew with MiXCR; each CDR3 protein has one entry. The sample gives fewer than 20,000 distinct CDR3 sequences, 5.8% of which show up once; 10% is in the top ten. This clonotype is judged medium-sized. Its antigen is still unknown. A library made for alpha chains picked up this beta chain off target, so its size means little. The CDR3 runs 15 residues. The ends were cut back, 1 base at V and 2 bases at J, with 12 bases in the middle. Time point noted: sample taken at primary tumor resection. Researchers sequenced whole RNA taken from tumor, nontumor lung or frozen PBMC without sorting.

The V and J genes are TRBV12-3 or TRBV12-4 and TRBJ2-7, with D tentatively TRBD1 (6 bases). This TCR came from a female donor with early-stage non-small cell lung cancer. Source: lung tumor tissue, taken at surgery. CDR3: CASSLGTGWTYEQYF. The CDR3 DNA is TGTGCCAGCAGTTTAGGCACAGGGTGGACCTACGAGCAGTACTTC.